A single sample is the source of the 16 T cell receptor beta chains below, sequenced in a study of shared clonotypes between healthy human individuals (dated by TCRdb to 2020 to 2021). The receptor library was made with the immunoSEQ multiplex PCR assay. TCRdb's version of the immuneACCESS table is confined to in-frame rearrangements and falls short of the full clone set. An unresolved V gene accounts for under half of the shortfall where checked; the remainder is of unknown origin. This sample is represented by 85,000 to 100,000 clones; 60% to 75% of them were singletons. The top ten clonotypes cover around half of the sample. The sample was memory CD8+ T cells sorted from blood. Explained via the paper, the cell subset or site label denotes: CD45RO+ cells pooled with CCR7-negative TemRA cells. The origin of the receptors is a young man in good health.

This chain links TRBV5-1 with TRBJ1-2; no clear D. This CDR3 spans 17 amino acids. Trimming took off 0 bases at V and 8 bases at J, with 23 bases between the two ends. CDR1 is SGHRS and CDR2 is YFSETQ in the germline V gene. CDR3 amino acids: CASSLVGLSRAGGGYTF. In DNA form, the CDR3 reads TGCGCCAGCAGCTTGGTCGGCCTATCCCGTGCCGGTGGCGGCTACACCTTC. Filled out from reference TRBV5-1 and TRBJ1-2, the complete variable domain reads KAGVTQTPRYLIKTRGQQVTLSCSPISGHRSVSWYQQTPGQGLQFLFEYFSETQRNKGNFPGRFSGRQFSNSRSEMNVSTLELGDSALYLCASSLVGLSRAGGGYTFGSGTRLTVV.

This clone was detected many times. The chain uses TRBV11-3 and TRBJ2-1; D perhaps matches TRBD1 (5 bases). The CDR3 runs to 15 residues. V was cut by 0 bases and J by 5 bases, with 11 bases left in between. Looked up from germline, CDR1 is SGHNT and CDR2 is YENEEA. Here the CDR3 DNA reads TGTGCCAGCAGCTTAGACGGTGGGGCAGACAATGAGCAGTTCTTC. It specifies CASSLDGGADNEQFF. Full variable domain (rest looked up from reference TRBV11-3 and TRBJ2-1): EAGVVQSPRYKIIEKKQPVAFWCNPISGHNTLYWYLQNLGQGPELLIRYENEEAVDDSQLPKDRFSAERLKGVDSTLKIQPAELGDSAVYLCASSLDGGADNEQFFGPGTRLTVL.

For this clone: This may come from a read error, since a much larger clone is one base off. The rearrangement uses TRBV6-5 and TRBJ2-7; D gene uncertain. V lost 5 bases, J lost 2 bases, and 4 bases lay in between. This CDR3 has 11 amino acids. In germline, CDR1 is MNHEY, CDR2 SVGAGI. The chain's CDR3 is CASSGPYEQYF. For the CDR3, the DNA is TGTGCCAGCAGTGGGCCCTACGAGCAGTACTTC.

This chain uses TRBV28 with TRBJ2-1, with unresolved D. Germline values: CDR1 MDHEN, CDR2 SYDVKM. The V end was cut by 3 bases, the J end by 6 bases, with 6 bases between. The length of the CDR3 is 12 residues. The CDR3 spells CASSLSVNEQFF. In DNA form, the CDR3 reads TGTGCCAGCAGTTTGTCCGTCAATGAGCAGTTCTTC.

The gene calls are TRBV6-1 and TRBJ1-3; D perhaps matches TRBD1 (6 bases). Germline-derived CDR1 and CDR2 are MNHNS and SASEGT. The CDR3 runs 15 residues. The V and J ends lost 4 bases and 4 bases respectively, with 14 bases between them. The CDR3 here is CASSGNDRSGNTIYF. The CDR3 region has the DNA TGTGCCAGCAGTGGCAACGACAGGAGCGGAAACACCATATATTTT.

This clone was found a few times. The chain links TRBV7-2 to TRBJ2-3; 10 nucleotides agree with TRBD2. From germline, CDR1 is SGHTA and CDR2 FQGNSA. The J segment lost 5 bases and the V segment lost 3 bases, leaving 5 bases of the junction unmatched. This CDR3 contains 15 residues. CDR3 DNA sequence: TGTGCCAGCAGCTTGACTAGCGGGTTTGGAGATACGCAGTATTTT. The encoded protein is CASSLTSGFGDTQYF.

The genes are TRBV4-2 and TRBJ1-5, with D perhaps TRBD1 (5 bases). V lost 5 bases, J lost 5 bases, and 13 bases lay in between. CDR1 is LGHNA, CDR2 YNFKEQ, per germline. The CDR3 consists of 14 residues. In DNA form, the CDR3 reads TGTGCCAGCAGCTTGGCGGCAGGGCATCAGCCCCAGCATTTT. Translating it yields CASSLAAGHQPQHF.

This clone was seen many times. This chain uses TRBV6-5 with TRBJ1-2; 10 bases are shared with TRBD1. Germline lookup yields CDR1 MNHEY and CDR2 SVGAGI. V was pared by 8 bases and J by 10 bases, with 7 bases of the junction left unmatched. The CDR3 spans 12 residues. CDR3 sequence reads: CASGRTGGFYTF. Written as DNA, the CDR3 is TGTGCCAGCGGCCGGACAGGGGGTTTCTACACCTTC.

The genes are TRBV11-2 and TRBJ1-2; unclear D gene. Looked up from germline, CDR1 is SGHAT and CDR2 is FQNNGV. With 3 bases removed from V and 2 bases from J, the gap between germline ends came to 7 bases. The CDR3 runs to 13 residues. In DNA form, the CDR3 reads TGTGCCAGCAGCTTCTCCATCAACTATGGCTACACCTTC. It specifies CASSFSINYGYTF.

The gene calls are TRBV28 and TRBJ2-7; 9 bases are shared with TRBD1. The CDR3 is 14 residues long. The V segment lost 5 bases and the J segment 5 bases; nucleotides outside the gene matches: 7. Germline V lookup: CDR1 MDHEN, CDR2 SYDVKM. This CDR3 reads CASSRGTGMHEQYF. CDR3 sequence (DNA): TGTGCCAGCAGTCGAGGGACAGGGATGCACGAGCAGTACTTC.

The chain carries TRBV9 and TRBJ1-4; D not certain. Trimming removed 0 bases at V and 3 bases at J, with 6 bases between. CDR1 SGDLS and CDR2 YYNGEE come from the germline V gene. The CDR3 loop spans 14 amino acids. The CDR3 DNA reads TGTGCCAGCAGCGTAGGGGATCCTAATGAAAAACTGTTTTTT. Translation gives CASSVGDPNEKLFF.

The chain recombines TRBV7-5 with TRBJ2-6; the D call of TRBD1 is as the table states it, not checked on the DNA. TRBV7-5 is shown as a pseudogene. The length of the CDR3 is 17 residues. Written as DNA, the CDR3 is TGTGCCGAACATTTGCTTGAAAGACAAAGTCGGGCCAACGTCCTGACTTTC. Amino acids: CAEHLLERQSRANVLTF.

The chain has TRBV25-1 and TRBJ2-1; D perhaps matches TRBD1 (6 bases). Germline lookup yields CDR1 MGHDK and CDR2 SYGVNS. This CDR3 spans 12 amino acids. V gave up 5 bases and J gave up 5 bases, with 7 bases separating them. CDR3: CASSRQDNEQFF. In DNA form, the CDR3 reads TGTGCCAGCAGTCGACAGGACAATGAGCAGTTCTTC.

This clone was counted between two and nine times. The V call is TRBV7-9, the J call TRBJ1-2; D not certain. Trimming took off 5 bases at V and 6 bases at J, with 13 bases between the two ends. This CDR3 is 13 amino acids long. CDR1 is SEHNR, CDR2 FQNEAQ, per germline (reference sequence). CDR3 loop: CASSPRRFDGYTF. The CDR3 nucleotides read TGTGCCAGCAGCCCCAGGAGATTTGATGGCTACACCTTC.

The chain uses TRBV29-1 and TRBJ2-5; TRBD1 aligns across 7 bases. The V segment lost 7 bases and the J segment 10 bases; nucleotides outside the gene matches: 9. The CDR3 has 11 residues. CDR1 and CDR2 from the germline V gene are SQVTM and ANQGSEA. CDR3 sequence reads: CSGRTGWIQYF. The DNA for the CDR3 is TGCAGCGGAAGGACAGGTTGGATCCAGTACTTC.

The chain uses TRBV2 and TRBJ2-2; 10 bases line up with TRBD1. CDR3 length equals 15 residues. Losses at the gene ends were 6 bases for V and 6 bases for J; bases not matched to a gene: 7. Germline V CDR1 and CDR2: SNHLY, FYNNEI. The DNA for the CDR3 is TGTGCCAGCAGAGCAACCGGGACAGGGGCCGGGGAGCTGTTTTTT. It encodes CASRATGTGAGELFF.